The clone carrying this T cell receptor beta chain came up once. Its antigen is not known. This record comes from a study of T cell repertoires in cytomegalovirus infection. This CDR3 has 15 amino acids. From germline, CDR1 is SGHVS and CDR2 FNYEAQ. V was trimmed by 7 bases and J by 1 base, leaving 16 bases between them. TCRdb itself ran the reads through MiXCR, one entry per CDR3 protein. The data hold around 800,000 distinct CDR3 sequences, with approximately 29% observed a single time. Here the sequenced sample was cultured CD8+ T cells from PBMCs, taken from culture after CMV antigen stimulation. This sequence originates from a human donor in good health (CMV status not recorded). Some clones in this sample may be carry-over from other donors' samples. The rearrangement joins TRBV7-6 to TRBJ1-1, with no clear D. In nucleotides, the CDR3 is TGTGCCAGCACGCGAAGGGAGGGCAGGAACACTGAAGCTTTCTTT. It specifies CASTRREGRNTEAFF. Full variable domain (outside the CDR3, taken from reference TRBV7-6 and TRBJ1-1): GAGVSQSPRYKVTKRGQDVALRCDPISGHVSLYWYRQALGQGPEFLTYFNYEAQQDKSGLPNDRFSAERPEGSISTLTIQRTEQRDSAMYRCASTRREGRNTEAFFGQGTRLTVV.